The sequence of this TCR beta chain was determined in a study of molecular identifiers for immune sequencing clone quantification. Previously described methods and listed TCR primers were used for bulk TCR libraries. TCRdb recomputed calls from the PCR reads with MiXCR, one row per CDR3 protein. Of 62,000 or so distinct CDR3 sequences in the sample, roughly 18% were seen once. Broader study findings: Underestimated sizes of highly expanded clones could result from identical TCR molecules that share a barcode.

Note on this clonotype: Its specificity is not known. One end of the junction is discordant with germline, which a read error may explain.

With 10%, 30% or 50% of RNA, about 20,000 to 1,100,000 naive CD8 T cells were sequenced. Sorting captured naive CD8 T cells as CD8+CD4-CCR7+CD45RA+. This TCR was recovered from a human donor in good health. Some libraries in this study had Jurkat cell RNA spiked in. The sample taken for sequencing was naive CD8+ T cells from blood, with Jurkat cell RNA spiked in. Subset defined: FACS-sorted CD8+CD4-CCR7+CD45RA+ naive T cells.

The CDR3 DNA follows: TGTGCCAGTAGTATAGATCCCCTTACAGTCTATTGCTACACCTTC. It specifies CASSIDPLTVYCYTF. The genes are TRBV19 and TRBJ1-2; D is ambiguous. The CDR3 covers 15 residues. The germline V gene has CDR1 LNHDA and CDR2 SQIVND (reference sequence).